Below are 23 T cell receptor beta chains sequenced from a single sample in a study of cytomegalovirus exposure and HLA in healthy donors. Both 60 Vbeta primers and 13 Jbeta primers went into the PCR. Profiling relied on immunoSEQ multiplex PCR, and the TCRdb table lists in-frame clones only, not all of them. The sample includes more than 140,000 clones. The specimen sequenced was PBMCs. The receptors shown here come from a woman younger than 35 in good health and CMV-seronegative.

The chain links TRBV29-1 to TRBJ2-5; 7 bases fit TRBD1. The J call is doubtful: the DNA matches TRBJ2-7 better. This CDR3 spans 13 amino acids. Germline CDR1 is SQVTM and CDR2 is ANQGSEA. The CDR3 sequence: CSVGGDSSYEQYF. In DNA form, the CDR3 reads TGCAGCGTTGGTGGGGACAGTTCCTACGAGCAGTACTTC.

J is TRBJ1-5 and V is TRBV6-6; 8 positions agree with TRBD1. CDR1 is MNHNY and CDR2 is SVGAGI in the germline V gene (reference sequence). J was trimmed by 7 bases and V by 2 bases; bases with no gene match: 10. The CDR3 has 16 amino acids. This CDR3 is CASSYPTGQGGQPQHF. As DNA, the CDR3 is TGTGCCAGCAGTTACCCCACCGGACAGGGAGGACAGCCCCAGCATTTT.

The chain employs TRBV29-1 and TRBJ2-1; D ambiguous. The CDR3 consists of 12 residues. Trimming took 6 bases from V and 6 from J, leaving 12 bases between them. Germline CDR1 is SQVTM and CDR2 is ANQGSEA. The CDR3 nucleotides read TGCAGCGTCGAGGCCTCAAGCAATGAGCAGTTCTTC. Protein: CSVEASSNEQFF.

V usage is TRBV11-3 and J usage is TRBJ1-2; 9 nucleotides line up with TRBD1. CDR3 length equals 14 residues. The junction had 2 bases not matched to a gene; V was cut back by 1 base and J by 5 bases. CDR1 is SGHNT, CDR2 YENEEA, per germline. The CDR3 DNA is TGTGCCAGCAGCTTAGGGGACAGGGAGTATGGCTACACCTTC. Translated, it gives CASSLGDREYGYTF.

This rearrangement joins TRBV4-1 to TRBJ2-7, with D possibly matching TRBD2 (5 bases). The germline V gene has CDR1 MGHRA and CDR2 YSYEKL. Trimming took off 3 bases at V and 2 bases at J, with 20 bases between the two ends. The CDR3 loop spans 17 amino acids. CDR3 sequence reads: CASSHGGGLEIPYEQYF. As DNA, the CDR3 is TGCGCCAGCAGCCACGGCGGCGGGTTAGAAATACCCTACGAGCAGTACTTC.

The gene calls are TRBV7-6 and TRBJ2-3; maybe TRBD1 (6 bases). Trimming removed 8 bases from V and 2 bases from J, with 17 bases in between. The CDR3 sequence is 15 residues long. Germline CDR1 is SGHVS and CDR2 is FNYEAQ. The CDR3 DNA sequence: TGTGCCAGCGGTATAGGGGGTCGCGTCACAGATACGCAGTATTTT. It yields the protein CASGIGGRVTDTQYF.

The J gene is TRBJ2-5, the V gene TRBV10-3; possible D gene TRBD2, 6 bases. The germline V gene has CDR1 ENHRY and CDR2 SYGVKD. The CDR3 spans 14 residues. Trimming cost V 3 bases and J 5 bases, with 13 bases left between them. The CDR3 loop reads CAISDQGRGETQYF. The DNA for the CDR3 is TGTGCCATCAGTGATCAGGGACGGGGGGAGACCCAGTACTTC.

This chain's CDR3 is CASSLGQGGAEQYF. In DNA, the CDR3 is TGCGCCAGCAGCCTAGGACAGGGAGGGGCCGAGCAGTACTTC. V is TRBV4-1 and J is TRBJ2-5, with TRBD1 as a possible D gene (8 bases). Near its end, the DNA agrees better with TRBJ2-7, so the J call may be wrong. CDR1 is MGHRA and CDR2 is YSYEKL in the germline V gene. CDR3 size: 14 residues.

This sequence joins TRBV29-1 and TRBJ2-3; D possibly corresponds to TRBD2 (5 bases). Germline V CDR1 and CDR2: SQVTM, ANQGSEA. The CDR3 has 15 amino acids. Between the trimmed V and J ends, which lost 6 bases and 0 bases, there was a span of 16 bases. The CDR3 nucleotides read TGCAGCGTAGTTAAGGGATCGGGGAGCACAGATACGCAGTATTTT. Amino acids: CSVVKGSGSTDTQYF.

V is TRBV7-6 and J is TRBJ2-7; 7 positions match TRBD2. The CDR3 is 15 amino acids. J gave up 4 bases and V 4 bases, and 10 bases lay outside the gene matches. Germline CDR1 and CDR2: SGHVS and FNYEAQ. CDR3 DNA sequence: TGTGCCAGCAGCTCCCCTCGGGGAGGGGTTTACGAGCAGTACTTC. This sequence encodes CASSSPRGGVYEQYF.

The rearrangement joins TRBV4-2 to TRBJ1-1; D not certain. The V gene's germline CDR1 is LGHNA and CDR2 YNFKEQ. Trimming left V 4 bases short and J 4 bases short, with 7 bases between. The CDR3 covers 12 residues. The CDR3, as DNA: TGTGCCAGCAGCCCGGGTCTCACTGAAGCTTTCTTT. It translates to CASSPGLTEAFF.

Concerning this clone itself: One end of the junction is discordant with germline, which a read error may explain. The V gene is TRBV6-6, the J gene TRBJ1-1, with D tentatively TRBD1 (6 bases). Germline CDR1 is MNHNY and CDR2 is SVGAGI (reference sequence). CDR3 length: 15 residues. As DNA, the CDR3 is TGTGCCAGCAGTGACTCCGGGACAATGAACACTGAAGCTTTCTTT. Its translation: CASSDSGTMNTEAFF.

The V call is TRBV28, the J call TRBJ1-1; D is ambiguous. V was shortened by 3 bases and J by 0 bases, with 20 bases between the two germline ends. The CDR3 runs to 18 residues. CDR1 MDHEN and CDR2 SYDVKM come from the germline V gene. In DNA, the CDR3 is TGTGCCAGCAGTTTGGTCTACCACAGCAAACCGGTGAACACTGAAGCTTTCTTT. Protein product: CASSLVYHSKPVNTEAFF.

The genes are TRBV10-3 and TRBJ2-2, with 8 bases fitting TRBD2. CDR3 size: 16 residues. Germline V gene data show CDR1 as ENHRY and CDR2 as SYGVKD. Trimming removed 4 bases from V and 0 bases from J; junction bases left unmatched: 4. The CDR3 loop reads CAISVGTSANTGELFF. The CDR3 coding sequence is TGTGCCATCAGTGTGGGGACTAGTGCGAACACCGGGGAGCTGTTTTTT.

The rearrangement uses TRBV7-8 and TRBJ1-1, with 7 positions matching TRBD1. This CDR3 region has 13 residues. V lost 5 bases and J lost 3; bases outside the gene matches: 3. Germline V CDR1 and CDR2: SGHVS, FQNEAQ. CDR3 protein: CASSADRDTEAFF. In DNA form, the CDR3 reads TGTGCCAGCAGCGCCGACAGGGACACTGAAGCTTTCTTT.

The chain links TRBV10-3 to TRBJ1-4, with 12 bases that match TRBD1. CDR3 length: 14 residues. J was trimmed by 10 bases and V by 2 bases; bases with no gene match: 2. CDR1 is ENHRY and CDR2 is SYGVKD in the germline V gene. CDR3 residues: CAISEGTGGVKLFF. Here the CDR3 DNA reads TGTGCCATCAGTGAGGGGACAGGGGGCGTAAAACTGTTTTTT.

This chain joins TRBV5-1 and TRBJ1-4; possibly TRBD1 for D (5 bases). The germline CDR1 and CDR2 sequences are SGHRS and YFSETQ. The CDR3 is 15 residues long. Trimming removed 6 bases at V and 5 bases at J, with 17 bases between. The CDR3 region has the DNA TGCGCCAGCACGGAAGACTGGGGGGGGAATGAAAAACTGTTTTTT. Residues: CASTEDWGGNEKLFF.

The gene calls are TRBV15 and TRBJ1-1; 9 bases fit TRBD1. From germline, CDR1 is LNHNV and CDR2 YYDKDF (reference sequence). This CDR3 region has 14 residues. V dropped 0 bases and J dropped 12; count of bases not matched to a gene: 8. CDR3 amino acids: CATSRDVDRGRSFF. As DNA, the CDR3 is TGTGCCACCAGCAGAGACGTCGACAGGGGGAGATCTTTCTTT. The full variable domain, with the rest looked up from reference TRBV15 and TRBJ1-1, is DAMVIQNPRYQVTQFGKPVTLSCSQTLNHNVMYWYQQKSSQAPKLLFHYYDKDFNNEADTPDNFQSRRPNTSFCFLDIRSPGLGDTAMYLCATSRDVDRGRSFFGQGTRLTVV.

The chain carries TRBV29-1 and TRBJ1-2; 9 bases align to TRBD1. CDR3 length: 13 residues. V shed 2 bases and J 5 bases; nucleotides not matched to a gene: 3. The germline V gene has CDR1 SQVTM and CDR2 ANQGSEA. DNA of the CDR3: TGCAGCGTTGAAAGGACAGGGGCTTATGGCTACACCTTC. Protein: CSVERTGAYGYTF.

Here the CDR3 DNA reads TGCGCCAGCAGCATACAGGGAGTAGGCGCAGATACGCAGTATTTT. Translation gives CASSIQGVGADTQYF. The rearrangement links TRBV5-1 to TRBJ2-3; TRBD1 might be the D (6 bases). V lost 4 bases and J lost 4, with 16 bases in between. Germline loops: CDR1 SGHRS, CDR2 YFSETQ. This CDR3 has 15 amino acids.

The chain combines TRBV19 with TRBJ1-5; D not certain. Between the trimmed V and J ends, which lost 2 bases and 6 bases, there was a span of 8 bases. Germline V gene sequence: CDR1 LNHDA, CDR2 SQIVND (reference sequence). The CDR3 totals 13 residues. The CDR3 protein is CASSIPPVQPQHF. Written as DNA, the CDR3 is TGTGCCAGTAGTATACCTCCGGTTCAGCCCCAGCATTTT.

This chain uses TRBV5-1 with TRBJ2-3; tentative D call: TRBD1 (5 bases). Germline assignment: CDR1 SGHRS and CDR2 YFSETQ. V lost 6 bases and J 6 bases, leaving 11 bases between the germline ends. This CDR3 is built from 12 residues. The CDR3 here is CASMGGADTQYF. The CDR3 nucleotides read TGCGCCAGCATGGGTGGGGCGGATACGCAGTATTTT.

The chain recombines TRBV28 with TRBJ1-5; 7 bases align to TRBD1. This CDR3 has 15 residues. Germline CDR1 and CDR2: MDHEN and SYDVKM. Losses at the gene ends were 4 bases for V and 4 bases for J; bases not matched to a gene: 7. The CDR3 protein is CASSSETGLNQPQHF. Written as DNA, the CDR3 is TGTGCCAGCAGTTCGGAGACAGGGTTAAATCAGCCCCAGCATTTT.